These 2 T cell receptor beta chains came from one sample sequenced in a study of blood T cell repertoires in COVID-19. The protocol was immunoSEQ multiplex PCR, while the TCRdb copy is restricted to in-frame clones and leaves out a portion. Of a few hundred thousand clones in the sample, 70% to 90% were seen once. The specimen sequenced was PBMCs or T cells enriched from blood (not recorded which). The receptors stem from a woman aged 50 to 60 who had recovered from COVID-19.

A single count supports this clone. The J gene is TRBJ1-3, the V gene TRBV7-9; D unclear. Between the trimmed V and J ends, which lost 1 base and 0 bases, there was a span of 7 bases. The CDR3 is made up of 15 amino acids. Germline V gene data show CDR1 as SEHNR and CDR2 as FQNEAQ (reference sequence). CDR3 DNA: TGTGCCAGCAGCTTAGACAGTTTCTCTGGAAACACCATATATTTT. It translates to CASSLDSFSGNTIYF.

CDR3 amino acids: CASSLSGGTEAFF. Here the CDR3 DNA reads TGTGCCAGCAGCTTATCGGGGGGCACTGAAGCTTTCTTT. The rearrangement links TRBV7-3 to TRBJ1-1, with a possible D match to TRBD1 (5 bases). V lost 2 bases and J lost 4, with 8 bases in between. There are 13 residues in the CDR3. Germline CDR1 SGHTA, CDR2 FQGTGA.